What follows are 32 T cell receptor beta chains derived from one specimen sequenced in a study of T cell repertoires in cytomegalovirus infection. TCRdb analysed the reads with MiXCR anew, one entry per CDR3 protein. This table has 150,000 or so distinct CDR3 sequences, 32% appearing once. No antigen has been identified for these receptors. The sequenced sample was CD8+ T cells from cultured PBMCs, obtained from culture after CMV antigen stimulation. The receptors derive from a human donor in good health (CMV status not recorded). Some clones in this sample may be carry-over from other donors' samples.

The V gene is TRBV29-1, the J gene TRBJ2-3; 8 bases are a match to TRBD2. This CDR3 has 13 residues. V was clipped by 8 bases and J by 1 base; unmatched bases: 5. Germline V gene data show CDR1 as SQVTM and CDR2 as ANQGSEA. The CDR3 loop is CSLSSGRTDTQYF. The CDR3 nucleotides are TGCAGCTTGTCTAGCGGGCGCACAGATACGCAGTATTTT.

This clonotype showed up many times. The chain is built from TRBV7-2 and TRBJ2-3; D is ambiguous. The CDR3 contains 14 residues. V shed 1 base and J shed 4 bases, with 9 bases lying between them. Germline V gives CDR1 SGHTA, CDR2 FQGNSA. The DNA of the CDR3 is TGTGCCAGCAGCTTAGTCGGTTCGGCAGATACGCAGTATTTT. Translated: CASSLVGSADTQYF.

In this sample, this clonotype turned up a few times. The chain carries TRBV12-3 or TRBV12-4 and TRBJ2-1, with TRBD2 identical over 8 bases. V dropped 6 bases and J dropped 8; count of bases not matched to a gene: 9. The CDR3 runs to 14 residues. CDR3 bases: TGTGCCAGCAGACCCCGGGGGGGCGTAGATGAGCAGTTCTTC. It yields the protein CASRPRGGVDEQFF.

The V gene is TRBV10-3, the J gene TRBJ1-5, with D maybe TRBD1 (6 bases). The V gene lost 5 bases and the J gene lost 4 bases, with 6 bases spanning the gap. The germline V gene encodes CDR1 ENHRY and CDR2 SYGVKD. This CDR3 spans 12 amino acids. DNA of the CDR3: TGTGCCATCAGTACAGGGAATCAGCCCCAGCATTTT. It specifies CAISTGNQPQHF.

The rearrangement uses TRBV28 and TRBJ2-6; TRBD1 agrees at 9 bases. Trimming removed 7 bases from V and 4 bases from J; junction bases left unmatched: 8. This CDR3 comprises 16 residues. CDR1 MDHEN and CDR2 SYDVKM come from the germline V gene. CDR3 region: CASKIQGALGANVLTF. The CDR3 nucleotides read TGTGCCAGCAAAATACAGGGGGCGCTCGGGGCCAACGTCCTGACTTTC.

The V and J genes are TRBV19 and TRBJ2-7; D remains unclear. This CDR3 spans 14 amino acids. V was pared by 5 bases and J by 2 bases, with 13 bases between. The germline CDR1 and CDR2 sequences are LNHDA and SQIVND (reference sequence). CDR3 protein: CASSPLGPTYEQYF. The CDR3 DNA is TGTGCCAGTAGTCCTTTAGGGCCTACCTACGAGCAGTACTTC.

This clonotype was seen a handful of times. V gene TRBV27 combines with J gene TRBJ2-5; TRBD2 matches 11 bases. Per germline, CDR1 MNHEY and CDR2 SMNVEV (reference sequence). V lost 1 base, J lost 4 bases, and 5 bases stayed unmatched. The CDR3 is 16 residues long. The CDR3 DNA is TGTGCCAGCAGTTTATTAGCGGGGGGGCCATTAGAGACCCAGTACTTC. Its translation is CASSLLAGGPLETQYF.

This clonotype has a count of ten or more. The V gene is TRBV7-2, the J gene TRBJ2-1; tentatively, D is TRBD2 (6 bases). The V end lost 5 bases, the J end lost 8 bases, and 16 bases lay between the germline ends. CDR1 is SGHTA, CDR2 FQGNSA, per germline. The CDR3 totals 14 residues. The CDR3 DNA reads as TGTGCCAGCAGCCTGGGACTTCGCCTCGATGAGCAGTTCTTC. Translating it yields CASSLGLRLDEQFF. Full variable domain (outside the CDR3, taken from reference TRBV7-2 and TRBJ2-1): GAGVSQSPSNKVTEKGKDVELRCDPISGHTALYWYRQSLGQGLEFLIYFQGNSAPDKSGLPSDRFSAERTGGSVSTLTIQRTQQEDSAVYLCASSLGLRLDEQFFGPGTRLTVL.

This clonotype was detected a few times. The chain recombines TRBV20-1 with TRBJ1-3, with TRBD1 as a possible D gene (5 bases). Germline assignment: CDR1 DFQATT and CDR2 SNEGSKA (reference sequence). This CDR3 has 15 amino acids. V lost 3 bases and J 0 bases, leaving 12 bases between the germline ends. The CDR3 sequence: CSASGEGLSGNTIYF. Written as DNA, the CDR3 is TGCAGTGCTAGCGGGGAGGGACTCTCTGGAAACACCATATATTTT.

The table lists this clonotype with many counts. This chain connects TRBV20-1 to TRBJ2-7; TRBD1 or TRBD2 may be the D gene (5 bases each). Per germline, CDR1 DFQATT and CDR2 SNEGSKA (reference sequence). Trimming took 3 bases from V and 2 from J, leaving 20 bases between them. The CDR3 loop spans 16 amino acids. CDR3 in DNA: TGCAGTGCTAGCGAAGGGGTGAGGGGTGAAACCTACGAGCAGTACTTC. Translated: CSASEGVRGETYEQYF.

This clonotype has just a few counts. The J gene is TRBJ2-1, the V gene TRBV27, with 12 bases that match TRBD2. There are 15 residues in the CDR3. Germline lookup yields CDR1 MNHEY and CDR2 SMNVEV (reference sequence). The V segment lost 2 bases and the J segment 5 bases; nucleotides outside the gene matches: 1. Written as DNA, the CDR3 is TGTGCCAGCAGTTTAGCTAGCGGGGGGGACAATGAGCAGTTCTTC. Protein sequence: CASSLASGGDNEQFF.

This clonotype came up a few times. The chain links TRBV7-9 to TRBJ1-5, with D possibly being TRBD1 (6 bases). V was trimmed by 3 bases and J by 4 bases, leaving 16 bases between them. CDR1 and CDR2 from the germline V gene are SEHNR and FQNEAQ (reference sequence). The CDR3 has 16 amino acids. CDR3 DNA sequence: TGTGCCAGCAGCTTCCATAGGACAGCCAGTAATCAGCCCCAGCATTTT. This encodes CASSFHRTASNQPQHF. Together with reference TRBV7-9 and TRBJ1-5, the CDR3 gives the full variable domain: DTGVSQNPRHKITKRGQNVTFRCDPISEHNRLYWYRQTLGQGPEFLTYFQNEAQLEKSRLLSDRFSAERPKGSFSTLEIQRTEQGDSAMYLCASSFHRTASNQPQHFGDGTRLSIL.

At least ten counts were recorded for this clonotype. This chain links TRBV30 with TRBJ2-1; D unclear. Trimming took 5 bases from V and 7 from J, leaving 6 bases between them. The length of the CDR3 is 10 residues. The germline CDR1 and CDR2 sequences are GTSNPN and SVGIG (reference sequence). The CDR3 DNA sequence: TGTGCCTGGGGAGATAATGAGCAGTTCTTC. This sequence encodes CAWGDNEQFF. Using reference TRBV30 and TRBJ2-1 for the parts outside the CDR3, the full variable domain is SQTIHQWPATLVQPVGSPLSLECTVEGTSNPNLYWYRQAAGRGLQLLFYSVGIGQISSEVPQNLSASRPQDRQFILSSKKLLLSDSGFYLCAWGDNEQFFGPGTRLTVL.

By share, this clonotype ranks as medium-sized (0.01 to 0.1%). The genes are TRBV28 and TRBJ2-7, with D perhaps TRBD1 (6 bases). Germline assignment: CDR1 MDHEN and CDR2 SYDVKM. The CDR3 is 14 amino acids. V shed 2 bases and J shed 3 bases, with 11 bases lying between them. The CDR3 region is CASSLGQPIYEQYF. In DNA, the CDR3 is TGTGCCAGCAGTTTAGGACAGCCGATCTACGAGCAGTACTTC.

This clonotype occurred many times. In DNA form, the CDR3 reads TGCGCCAGCAGCCCCGACCCAGGGAGAACTGAAGCTTTCTTT. Translating it yields CASSPDPGRTEAFF. The rearrangement uses TRBV4-1 and TRBJ1-1; perhaps TRBD1 as D (5 bases). V was shortened by 4 bases and J by 5 bases, with 14 bases between the two germline ends. The germline gives CDR1 MGHRA, CDR2 YSYEKL. The CDR3 runs to 14 residues.

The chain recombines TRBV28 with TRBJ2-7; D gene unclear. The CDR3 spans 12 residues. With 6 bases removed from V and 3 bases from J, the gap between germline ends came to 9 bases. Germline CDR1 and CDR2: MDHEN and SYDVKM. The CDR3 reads CASSISLYEQYF. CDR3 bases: TGTGCCAGCAGCATTTCCCTCTACGAGCAGTACTTC.

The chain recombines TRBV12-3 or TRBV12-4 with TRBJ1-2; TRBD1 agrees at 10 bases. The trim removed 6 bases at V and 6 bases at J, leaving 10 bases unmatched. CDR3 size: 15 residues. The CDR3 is CASSPERQGAHGYTF. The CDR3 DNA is TGTGCCAGCAGCCCAGAACGACAGGGGGCTCATGGCTACACCTTC.

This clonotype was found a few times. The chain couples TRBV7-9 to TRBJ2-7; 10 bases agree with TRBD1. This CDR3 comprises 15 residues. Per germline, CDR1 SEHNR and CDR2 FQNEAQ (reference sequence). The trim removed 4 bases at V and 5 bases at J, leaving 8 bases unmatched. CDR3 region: CASSSRDRGFHEQYF. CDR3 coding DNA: TGTGCCAGCAGCTCACGGGACAGGGGATTCCACGAGCAGTACTTC.

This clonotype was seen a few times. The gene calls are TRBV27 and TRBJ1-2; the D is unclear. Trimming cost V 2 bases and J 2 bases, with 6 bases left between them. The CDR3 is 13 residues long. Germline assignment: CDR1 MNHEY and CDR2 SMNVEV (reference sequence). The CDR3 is CASSLDTNYGYTF. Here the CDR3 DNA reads TGTGCCAGCAGTTTAGACACGAACTATGGCTACACCTTC.

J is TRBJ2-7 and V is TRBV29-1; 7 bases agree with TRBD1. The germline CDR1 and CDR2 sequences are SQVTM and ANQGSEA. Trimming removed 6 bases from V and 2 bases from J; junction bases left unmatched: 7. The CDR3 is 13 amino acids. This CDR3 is CSVLGTATYEQYF. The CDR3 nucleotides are TGCAGCGTGTTAGGGACAGCTACCTACGAGCAGTACTTC.

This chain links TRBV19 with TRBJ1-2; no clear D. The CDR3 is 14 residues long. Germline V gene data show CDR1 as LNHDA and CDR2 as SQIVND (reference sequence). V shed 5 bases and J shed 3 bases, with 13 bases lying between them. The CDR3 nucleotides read TGTGCCAGTAGTCACGGTTCCGACTACTATGGCTACACCTTC. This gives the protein CASSHGSDYYGYTF.

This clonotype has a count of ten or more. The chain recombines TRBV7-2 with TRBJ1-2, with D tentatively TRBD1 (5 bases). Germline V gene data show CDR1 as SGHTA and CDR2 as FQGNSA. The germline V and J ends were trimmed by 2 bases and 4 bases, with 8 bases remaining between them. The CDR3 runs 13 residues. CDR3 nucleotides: TGTGCCAGCAGCTTAAACGGGGGCTATGGCTACACCTTC. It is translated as CASSLNGGYGYTF.

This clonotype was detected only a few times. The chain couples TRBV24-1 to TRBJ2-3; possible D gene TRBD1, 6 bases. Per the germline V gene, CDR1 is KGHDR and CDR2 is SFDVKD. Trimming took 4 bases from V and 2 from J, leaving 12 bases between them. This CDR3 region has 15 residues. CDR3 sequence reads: CATSDPRTATDTQYF. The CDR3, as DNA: TGTGCCACCAGTGACCCCCGGACAGCCACAGATACGCAGTATTTT.

DNA of the CDR3: TGTGCCAGCAGTTTACGATCACCCAGGGGGCGCGGGGAAAAACTGTTTTTT. Amino acids: CASSLRSPRGRGEKLFF. The chain joins TRBV12-3 or TRBV12-4 to TRBJ1-4, with 8 bases matching TRBD1. The length of the CDR3 is 17 residues. V dropped 2 bases and J dropped 8; count of bases not matched to a gene: 13.

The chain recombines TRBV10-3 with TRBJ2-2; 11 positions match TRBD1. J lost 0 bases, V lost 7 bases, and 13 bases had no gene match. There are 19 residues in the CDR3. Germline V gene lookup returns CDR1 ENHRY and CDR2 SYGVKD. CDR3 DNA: TGTGCCATCATGACACAACGGACAGGGGGCCTCCCGAACACCGGGGAGCTGTTTTTT. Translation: CAIMTQRTGGLPNTGELFF.

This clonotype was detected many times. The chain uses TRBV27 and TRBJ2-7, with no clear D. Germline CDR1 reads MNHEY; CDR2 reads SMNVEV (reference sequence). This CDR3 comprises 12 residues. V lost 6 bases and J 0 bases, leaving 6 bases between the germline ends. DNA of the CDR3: TGTGCCAGCAGGGGTAACTCCTACGAGCAGTACTTC. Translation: CASRGNSYEQYF.

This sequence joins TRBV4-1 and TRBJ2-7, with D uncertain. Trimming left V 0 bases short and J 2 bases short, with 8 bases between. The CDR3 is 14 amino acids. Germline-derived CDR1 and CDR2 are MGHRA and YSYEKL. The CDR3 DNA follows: TGCGCCAGCAGCCAAGATCCAGGACCCTACGAGCAGTACTTC. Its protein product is CASSQDPGPYEQYF.

The CDR3 reads CASTLAGVSYEQYF. In DNA form, the CDR3 reads TGTGCCAGCACTCTAGCGGGGGTGTCCTACGAGCAGTACTTC. The gene calls are TRBV6-1 and TRBJ2-7; 10 bases align to TRBD2. J was trimmed by 1 base and V by 7 bases; bases with no gene match: 4. The CDR3 covers 14 residues. CDR1 is MNHNS, CDR2 SASEGT, per germline.

This chain's CDR3 is CASSFRGVLSYEQYF. DNA of the CDR3: TGTGCCAGCAGTTTTAGGGGGGTGCTCTCCTACGAGCAGTACTTC. The rearrangement links TRBV28 to TRBJ2-7, with D perhaps being TRBD1 or TRBD2 (6 bases each). This CDR3 has 15 amino acids. Germline V lookup: CDR1 MDHEN, CDR2 SYDVKM. The V gene lost 3 bases and the J gene lost 0 bases, with 12 bases spanning the gap.

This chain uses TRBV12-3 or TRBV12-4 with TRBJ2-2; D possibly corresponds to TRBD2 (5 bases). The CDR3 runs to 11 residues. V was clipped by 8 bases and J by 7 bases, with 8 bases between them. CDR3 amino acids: CASEAGGELFF. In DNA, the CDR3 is TGTGCCAGCGAGGCGGGCGGGGAGCTGTTTTTT.

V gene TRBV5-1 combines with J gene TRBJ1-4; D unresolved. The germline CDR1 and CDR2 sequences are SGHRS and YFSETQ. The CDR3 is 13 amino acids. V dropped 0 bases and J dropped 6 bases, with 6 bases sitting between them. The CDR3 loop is CASSLVGDEKLFF. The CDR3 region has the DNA TGCGCCAGCAGCTTGGTTGGGGATGAAAAACTGTTTTTT.

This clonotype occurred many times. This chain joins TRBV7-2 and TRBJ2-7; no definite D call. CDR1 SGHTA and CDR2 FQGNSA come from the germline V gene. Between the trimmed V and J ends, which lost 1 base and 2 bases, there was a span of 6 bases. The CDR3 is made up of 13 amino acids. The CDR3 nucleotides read TGTGCCAGCAGCTTAGTTGGGGCCTACGAGCAGTACTTC. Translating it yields CASSLVGAYEQYF.